The 17 T cell receptor beta chains listed next were all sequenced from one sample in a study of T cell changes during pregnancy in multiple sclerosis. This table comes from immunoSEQ multiplex PCR, and its TCRdb copy is limited to in-frame clones, with some not included. The table shows tens of thousands of clones, with approximately 96% occurring only once. Sequencing was performed on CD8+ T cells from peripheral blood mononuclear cells, taken after pregnancy. These receptors all come from a female donor with multiple sclerosis, enrolled in a pregnancy study.

In nucleotides, the CDR3 is TGTGCCAGCAGCTTAGCATCCTACGAGCAGTACTTC. Amino acids: CASSLASYEQYF. The V gene is TRBV11-2, the J gene TRBJ2-7; no definite D call. The V gene's germline CDR1 is SGHAT and CDR2 FQNNGV. V shed 1 base and J shed 1 base, with 2 bases lying between them. This CDR3 is built from 12 residues.

DNA of the CDR3: TGTGCCAGCTCACCACCGGGAGCGACCTACGAGCAGTACTTC. Its protein is CASSPPGATYEQYF. The chain combines TRBV18 with TRBJ2-7; a possible D gene is TRBD2 (5 bases). Trimming pared 0 bases from V and 2 bases from J, leaving 8 bases between. The CDR3 runs 14 residues. The germline gives CDR1 KGHSH, CDR2 LQKENI.

This clone was observed once. The V call is TRBV5-1, the J call TRBJ2-7, with 10 bases aligning to TRBD1. The length of the CDR3 is 17 residues. V lost 4 bases and J lost 5; bases outside the gene matches: 15. Germline CDR1 is SGHRS and CDR2 is YFSETQ. In DNA form, the CDR3 reads TGCGCCAGCAGCCAAATCCTTTCGACAGGGGGCATCCACGAGCAGTACTTC. The encoded protein is CASSQILSTGGIHEQYF.

The V call is TRBV4-1, the J call TRBJ1-3, with no clear D. V was cut by 1 base and J by 8 bases, with 12 bases left in between. The CDR3 consists of 14 residues. CDR1 is MGHRA, CDR2 YSYEKL, per germline. CDR3 in DNA: TGCGCCAGCAGCCAAGGGCCAGTTGTGGACACCATATATTTT. Translation gives CASSQGPVVDTIYF.

As to this clone: Other DNA sequences from this sample encode an identical CDR3 as well. This chain links TRBV27 with TRBJ2-7, with 9 bases aligning to TRBD1. The CDR3 consists of 13 residues. In germline, CDR1 is MNHEY, CDR2 SMNVEV (reference sequence). Trimming removed 6 bases from V and 4 bases from J; junction bases left unmatched: 4. CDR3: CASSPGQGYEQYF. DNA of the CDR3: TGTGCCAGCAGCCCCGGACAGGGGTACGAGCAGTACTTC.

The CDR3 DNA reads as TGTGCCAGTGGGCAGGGACACAAGAATCAGCCCCAGCATTTT. It codes for CASGQGHKNQPQHF. The chain combines TRBV18 with TRBJ1-5, with a weak D call TRBD1 (6 bases). Between the trimmed V and J ends, which lost 9 bases and 4 bases, there was a span of 16 bases. Germline V gives CDR1 KGHSH, CDR2 LQKENI. There are 14 residues in the CDR3.

The chain carries TRBV28 and TRBJ1-1; D not resolved. V was shortened by 6 bases and J by 3 bases, with 17 bases between the two germline ends. The CDR3 sequence is 15 residues long. Germline CDR1 and CDR2: MDHEN and SYDVKM. The CDR3 is CASSPRQDQDTEAFF. Here the CDR3 DNA reads TGTGCCAGCAGCCCGCGCCAAGATCAGGACACTGAAGCTTTCTTT.

This clone occurred a few times. The J gene is TRBJ2-1, the V gene TRBV5-1; no reliable D call. Germline CDR1 and CDR2: SGHRS and YFSETQ. The germline V and J ends were trimmed by 10 bases and 7 bases, with 21 bases remaining between them. This CDR3 has 14 residues. CDR3 nucleotides: TGCGCCTCCCGTTCCAGCGCCTCTGGAAATGAGCAGTTCTTC. It codes for CASRSSASGNEQFF.

Only a few counts were recorded for this clone. V gene TRBV5-1 combines with J gene TRBJ2-3; D perhaps matches TRBD2 (5 bases). The germline gives CDR1 SGHRS, CDR2 YFSETQ. V was trimmed by 0 bases and J by 2 bases, leaving 10 bases between them. The CDR3 contains 15 residues. The CDR3 nucleotides read TGCGCCAGCAGCTTGGGGGAGCGGACCACAGATACGCAGTATTTT. Its protein product is CASSLGERTTDTQYF.

V is TRBV7-9 and J is TRBJ2-3; 13 bases are a match to TRBD2. The CDR3 sequence is 19 residues long. After removal of 5 bases from V and 4 bases from J, the junction contained 15 bases not matched to a gene. Germline CDR1 reads SEHNR; CDR2 reads FQNEAQ (reference sequence). The CDR3 nucleotides read TGTGCCAGCAGCCCAGGGACTAGCGGGATATTAAGGAACGCAGATACGCAGTATTTT. Translating it yields CASSPGTSGILRNADTQYF.

The V gene is TRBV5-1, the J gene TRBJ2-7, with D possibly being TRBD1 (5 bases). V was pared by 5 bases and J by 2 bases, with 11 bases between. In germline, CDR1 is SGHRS, CDR2 YFSETQ. The CDR3 covers 13 residues. The CDR3 sequence: CASRRQTAYEQYF. CDR3 bases: TGCGCCAGCAGACGACAGACAGCCTACGAGCAGTACTTC.

This clone was seen once. The chain joins TRBV28 to TRBJ2-5; the match to TRBD2 covers 8 bases. The germline V gene has CDR1 MDHEN and CDR2 SYDVKM. V dropped 2 bases and J dropped 3; count of bases not matched to a gene: 11. The CDR3 is made up of 17 amino acids. Here the CDR3 DNA reads TGTGCCAGCAGTTTACCCCCAGGCGGGAGGTTTGAAGAGACCCAGTACTTC. This codes for CASSLPPGGRFEETQYF.

V is TRBV7-9 and J is TRBJ2-1; a possible D gene is TRBD2 (5 bases). Trimming left V 5 bases short and J 5 bases short, with 7 bases between. Germline V gives CDR1 SEHNR, CDR2 FQNEAQ (reference sequence). CDR3 size: 12 residues. The CDR3 coding sequence is TGTGCCAGCAGCCAAGCGGACAATGAGCAGTTCTTC. This codes for CASSQADNEQFF.

This rearrangement joins TRBV7-9 to TRBJ1-5, with D unclear. Germline CDR1 is SEHNR and CDR2 is FQNEAQ (reference sequence). The CDR3 runs 12 residues. V lost 5 bases, J lost 7 bases, and 9 bases lay in between. CDR3 sequence reads: CASSGADQPQHF. DNA for the CDR3: TGTGCCAGCAGCGGAGCTGACCAGCCCCAGCATTTT.

In its sample, this clone was seen once. The chain has TRBV15 and TRBJ2-1, with 8 bases lining up with TRBD2. The length of the CDR3 is 16 residues. Germline values: CDR1 LNHNV, CDR2 YYDKDF (reference sequence). The trim removed 0 bases at V and 6 bases at J, leaving 7 bases unmatched. CDR3 protein: CATSRDSSGRVNEQFF. CDR3 nucleotide sequence: TGTGCCACCAGCAGAGATTCCAGCGGGAGAGTCAATGAGCAGTTCTTC.

V gene TRBV25-1 combines with J gene TRBJ2-2; D perhaps matches TRBD1 (6 bases). V was pared by 3 bases and J by 5 bases, with 16 bases between. The germline V gene has CDR1 MGHDK and CDR2 SYGVNS. The CDR3 extends over 16 amino acids. Here the CDR3 DNA reads TGTGCCAGCAGTGATCTAACGGGACAAACAACCGGGGAGCTGTTTTTT. This encodes CASSDLTGQTTGELFF.

The DNA of the CDR3 is TGTGCCATCAGTGAACCGGGACAGGGAATCACTGAAGCTTTCTTT. Protein: CAISEPGQGITEAFF. The V call is TRBV10-3, the J call TRBJ1-1; TRBD1 agrees at 9 bases. The CDR3 length is 15 residues. In germline, CDR1 is ENHRY, CDR2 SYGVKD. V shed 3 bases, J shed 4 bases, and the junction held 6 bases outside the gene matches.